This T cell receptor (beta chain) was documented in a study of blood T cell repertoires in COVID-19. Across the study: Material from acute and convalescent COVID-19 was sourced from the United States, Italy and Spain. The analysed material was cDNA or gDNA that came from T cells, B-cell-depleted T cells, or PBMCs.

J lost 5 bases, V lost 5 bases, and 4 bases had no gene match. The CDR3 is made up of 13 amino acids. CDR1 and CDR2 (germline): MNHEY, SVGAGI. Authors' data handling: Estimates of nucleated cell counts were drawn from the amplification of reference gene primers. Repertoires were generated with immunoSEQ multiplex PCR, while TCRdb's copy carries only in-frame clones and drops some. For V, J and clone size, that table is used; D and trimming come from the DNA. The table has around 16,000 clones, roughly nine tenths seen once; the top ten hold roughly 52%. This chain links TRBV6-5 with TRBJ1-2; TRBD1 agrees at 8 bases. The sequenced material came from peripheral blood. This TCR was sampled from a human donor in a cohort sampled during active COVID-19. This chain's CDR3 is CASSLDRGYGYTF. The CDR3 DNA reads TGTGCCAGCAGTCTCGACAGGGGATATGGCTACACCTTC.